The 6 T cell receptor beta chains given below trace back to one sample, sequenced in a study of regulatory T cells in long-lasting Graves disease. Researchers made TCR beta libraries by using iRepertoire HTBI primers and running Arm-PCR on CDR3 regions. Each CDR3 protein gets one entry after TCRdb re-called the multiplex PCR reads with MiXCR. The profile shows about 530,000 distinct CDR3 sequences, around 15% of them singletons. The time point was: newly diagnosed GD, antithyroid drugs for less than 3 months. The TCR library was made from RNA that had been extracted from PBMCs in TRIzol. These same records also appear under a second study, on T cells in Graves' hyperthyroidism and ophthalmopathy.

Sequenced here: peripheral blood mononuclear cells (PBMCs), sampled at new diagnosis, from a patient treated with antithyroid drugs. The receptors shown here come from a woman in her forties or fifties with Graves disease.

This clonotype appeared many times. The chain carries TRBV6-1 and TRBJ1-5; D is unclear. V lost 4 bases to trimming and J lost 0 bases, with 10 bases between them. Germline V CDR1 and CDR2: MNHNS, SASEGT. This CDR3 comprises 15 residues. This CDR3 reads CASSVGENSNQPQHF. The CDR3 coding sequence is TGTGCCAGCAGTGTAGGAGAGAATAGCAATCAGCCCCAGCATTTT.

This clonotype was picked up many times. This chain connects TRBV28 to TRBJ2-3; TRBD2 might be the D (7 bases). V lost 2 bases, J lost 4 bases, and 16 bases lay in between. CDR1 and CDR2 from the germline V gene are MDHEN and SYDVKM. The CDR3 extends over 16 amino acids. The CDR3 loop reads CASSLAGAPNSDTQYF. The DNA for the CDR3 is TGTGCCAGCAGTTTAGCGGGGGCGCCAAACTCAGATACGCAGTATTTT. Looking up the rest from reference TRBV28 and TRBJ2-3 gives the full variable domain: DVKVTQSSRYLVKRTGEKVFLECVQDMDHENMFWYRQDPGLGLRLIYFSYDVKMKEKGDIPEGYSVSREKKERFSLILESASTNQTSMYLCASSLAGAPNSDTQYFGPGTRLTVL.

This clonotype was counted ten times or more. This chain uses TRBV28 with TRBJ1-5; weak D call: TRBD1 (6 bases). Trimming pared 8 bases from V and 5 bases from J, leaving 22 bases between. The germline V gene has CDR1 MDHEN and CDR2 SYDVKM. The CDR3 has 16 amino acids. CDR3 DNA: TGTGCCAGCCTCTCTCTTAGGTACAGGGCGGATCAGCCCCAGCATTTT. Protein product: CASLSLRYRADQPQHF.

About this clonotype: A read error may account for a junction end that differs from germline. The CDR3 here is CASTGERAFDTGELFF. CDR3 coding DNA: TGTGCCTCTACGGGGGAACGTGCTTTCGACACCGGAGAGCTGTTTTTT. This chain uses TRBV4-2 with TRBJ2-2; TRBD2 is a possible D gene (6 bases). Germline V gene lookup returns CDR1 LGHNA and CDR2 YNFKEQ. The CDR3 consists of 16 residues.

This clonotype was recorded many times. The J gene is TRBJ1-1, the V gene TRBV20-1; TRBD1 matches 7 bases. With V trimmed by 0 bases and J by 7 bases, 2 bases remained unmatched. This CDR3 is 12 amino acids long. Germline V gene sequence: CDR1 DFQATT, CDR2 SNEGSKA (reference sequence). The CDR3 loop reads CSAREYRGEAFF. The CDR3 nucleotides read TGCAGTGCTAGAGAGTACAGGGGTGAAGCTTTCTTT.

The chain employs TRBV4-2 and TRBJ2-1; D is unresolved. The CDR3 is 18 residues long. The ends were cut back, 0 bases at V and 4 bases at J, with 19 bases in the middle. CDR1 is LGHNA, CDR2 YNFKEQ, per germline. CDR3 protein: CASSQDLGRSGPYNEQFF. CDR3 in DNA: TGTGCCAGCAGCCAAGATTTGGGCAGGTCGGGCCCATACAATGAGCAGTTCTTC.